What follows are 4 T cell receptor beta chains derived from one specimen sequenced in a study of vaccination effects on CD4 cells after COVID-19. Their specific antigens are unknown. CD4+ T cells specific for antigen were expanded with viral peptide pools by the ViraFEST assay before sequencing. Culture lasted 10 days before CD4+ T cell isolation. SARS-CoV-2 infection was confirmed by PCR in the person between March and December 2020. Clones were read by immunoSEQ multiplex PCR, and TCRdb kept only the in-frame ones, dropping some. This table holds tens of thousands of clones, over 60% found once. The material sequenced was CD4+ T cells from PBMCs cultured with a peptide pool, taken before COVID-19 vaccination. The receptors were gathered from a human donor who had a prior SARS-CoV-2 infection.

CDR3 sequence: CASRPYGKNYGYTF. The DNA of the CDR3 is TGTGCCAGCCGACCCTATGGGAAGAACTATGGCTACACCTTC. The chain joins TRBV14 to TRBJ1-2; D is undetermined. The germline CDR1 and CDR2 sequences are SGHDN and FVKESK. The CDR3 length is 14 residues. V was pared by 8 bases and J by 2 bases, with 15 bases between. The full variable domain, in which reference TRBV14 and TRBJ1-2 provide the parts outside the CDR3, is EAGVTQFPSHSVIEKGQTVTLRCDPISGHDNLYWYRRVMGKEIKFLLHFVKESKQDESGMPNNRFLAERTGGTYSTLKVQPAELEDSGVYFCASRPYGKNYGYTFGSGTRLTVV.

The J gene is TRBJ1-5, the V gene TRBV5-8; D ambiguous. Germline V lookup: CDR1 SGHTS, CDR2 YDEGEE. Trimming took 3 bases from V and 3 from J, leaving 7 bases between them. The CDR3 has 13 amino acids. CDR3 residues: CASSWVINQPQHF. CDR3 sequence (DNA): TGTGCCAGCAGCTGGGTTATCAATCAGCCCCAGCATTTT.

This chain joins TRBV7-9 and TRBJ2-2, with a possible D match to TRBD2 (5 bases). This CDR3 is 14 amino acids long. The V and J ends lost 6 bases and 4 bases respectively, with 12 bases between them. Germline values: CDR1 SEHNR, CDR2 FQNEAQ (reference sequence). This CDR3 is CASRRDGGTGELFF. The CDR3 region has the DNA TGTGCCAGCAGGCGTGATGGAGGCACCGGGGAGCTGTTTTTT.

J is TRBJ2-1 and V is TRBV7-8, with 11 bases that match TRBD2. This CDR3 contains 18 residues. From germline, CDR1 is SGHVS and CDR2 FQNEAQ. Unmatched junction bases numbered 15, after V lost 2 bases and J lost 9 bases. The CDR3 loop reads CASSLPPRLAGLRREQFF. The CDR3 DNA is TGTGCCAGCAGCTTACCGCCCCGACTAGCGGGGCTTCGGCGTGAGCAGTTCTTC. Variable domain in full (rest from reference TRBV7-8 and TRBJ2-1): GAGVSQSPRYKVAKRGQDVALRCDPISGHVSLFWYQQALGQGPEFLTYFQNEAQLDKSGLPSDRFFAERPEGSVSTLKIQRTQQEDSAVYLCASSLPPRLAGLRREQFFGPGTRLTVL.